This is a list of T cell receptor beta chains from one sample in a study of cytomegalovirus exposure and HLA in healthy donors. Data came from immunoSEQ multiplex PCR; TCRdb stores just in-frame clones and leaves some out. The repertoire holds some 85,000 clones, with approximately 88% as singletons. The material sequenced was PBMCs. These receptors were collected from a man in his late teens or twenties in good health and CMV-seronegative. CDR3s include the opening cysteine and the closing phenylalanine or tryptophan. The D gene is left open where the match is weak. Rows may omit the clone size; those that give it use once, few, many or a size class.

few	TRBJ2-2	TRBD1	TRBV10-1	CASKGQGDTGELFF	TGCGCCAGCAAGGGACAGGGGGACACCGGGGAGCTGTTTTTT
.	TRBJ2-3	TRBD1	TRBV10-3	CAISEWDRIPTDTQYF	TGTGCCATCAGTGAGTGGGACAGGATCCCCACAGATACGCAGTATTTT
.	TRBJ1-2	.	TRBV4-1	CASSQDLGRNGYTF	TGCGCCAGCAGCCAAGATTTGGGCCGGAATGGCTACACCTTC
.	TRBJ2-1	TRBD1	TRBV27	CASKTRRDRGMNEQFF	TGTGCCAGCAAAACCCGCCGGGACAGGGGGATGAATGAGCAGTTCTTC
.	TRBJ1-2	.	TRBV19	CASSMHWAGSAFYGYTF	TGTGCCAGTAGTATGCATTGGGCAGGGTCTGCCTTCTATGGCTACACCTTC
.	TRBJ2-7	.	TRBV7-3	CASSRGPGLEQYF	TGTGCCAGCAGCCGTGGACCGGGACTCGAGCAGTACTTC
.	TRBJ1-2	TRBD1	TRBV7-8	CASSPGQGALGYGYTF	TGTGCCAGCAGCCCAGGGCAGGGGGCACTCGGCTATGGCTACACCTTC
.	TRBJ2-7	.	TRBV2	CASIMDGETYEQYF	TGTGCCAGCATAATGGACGGGGAAACCTACGAGCAGTACTTC
.	TRBJ1-2	.	TRBV7-2	CASSLARSPNYGYTF	TGTGCCAGCAGCTTAGCCCGTAGTCCTAACTATGGCTACACCTTC
.	TRBJ2-7	.	TRBV6-1	CASTHQAEGLHEQYF	TGTGCCAGCACCCACCAGGCAGAAGGCCTCCACGAGCAGTACTTC
.	TRBJ1-1	.	TRBV9	CASSARTEAFF	TGTGCCAGCAGCGCCCGCACTGAAGCTTTCTTT
.	TRBJ2-1	TRBD2	TRBV7-9	CASSSRTSGRASNEQFF	TGTGCCAGCAGCTCCCGGACTAGCGGGAGGGCTAGTAATGAGCAGTTCTTC
once	TRBJ1-1	TRBD1	TRBV7-9	CASSLGQGMNTEAFF	TGTGCCAGCAGCTTGGGACAGGGAATGAACACTGAAGCTTTCTTT
.	TRBJ1-5	.	TRBV10-2	CASSETAGAVSNQPQHF	TGCGCCAGCAGTGAGACGGCAGGGGCTGTAAGCAATCAGCCCCAGCATTTT
.	TRBJ2-1	TRBD2	TRBV18	CASSRTSGGGNEQFF	TGTGCCAGCTCCCGGACTAGCGGGGGGGGTAATGAGCAGTTCTTC